What follows is one T cell receptor (beta chain) and its context. Its antigen is unknown. The donors were adults (healthy and HIV-negative) with no recent acute infections or vaccinations. The data were taken from a study of shared clonotypes between healthy human individuals. Trimming took off 4 bases at V and 0 bases at J, with 12 bases between the two ends. The CDR3 is made up of 16 amino acids. Germline V lookup: CDR1 MDHEN, CDR2 SYDVKM. TCRdb's copy holds only in-frame clones and misses some; the assay was immunoSEQ multiplex PCR. The sample has roughly 510,000 clones, about 75% seen once; the top ten hold 9.5% to 15%. Notes on the study in general: Blood alone was sampled, and tissue repertoires likely differ.

This clonotype was sampled from a woman in her 40s in good health. Some clones in this sample may be carry-over from other donors' samples. V is TRBV28 and J is TRBJ1-4, with D unclear. The sequenced material came from PBMCs. DNA of the CDR3: TGTGCCAGCAGTTCATACCGGACGGCAACTAATGAAAAACTGTTTTTT. Amino acid sequence: CASSSYRTATNEKLFF.